The sequence of this TCR beta chain was determined in a study of blood T cell repertoires in COVID-19. The CDR3 spans 14 residues. Germline lookup yields CDR1 SGHRS and CDR2 YFSETQ. Trimming removed 4 bases from V and 0 bases from J, with 11 bases in between. Some clones are missing from TCRdb's copy, which holds only in-frame ones; the method was immunoSEQ multiplex PCR. The sample comprises hundreds of thousands of clones, about 89% of which are singletons, and about 1.2% rests with the top ten. The TCR originated in a man aged 35 to 55 with acute or convalescent COVID-19. The chain joins TRBV5-1 to TRBJ2-7; TRBD1 might be the D (5 bases). The specimen sequenced was peripheral blood. The CDR3 DNA sequence: TGCGCCAGCAGCAATCAGGGAATCTCCTACGAGCAGTACTTC. Residues: CASSNQGISYEQYF. The full variable domain, with the rest looked up from reference TRBV5-1 and TRBJ2-7, is KAGVTQTPRYLIKTRGQQVTLSCSPISGHRSVSWYQQTPGQGLQFLFEYFSETQRNKGNFPGRFSGRQFSNSRSEMNVSTLELGDSALYLCASSNQGISYEQYFGPGTRLTVT.